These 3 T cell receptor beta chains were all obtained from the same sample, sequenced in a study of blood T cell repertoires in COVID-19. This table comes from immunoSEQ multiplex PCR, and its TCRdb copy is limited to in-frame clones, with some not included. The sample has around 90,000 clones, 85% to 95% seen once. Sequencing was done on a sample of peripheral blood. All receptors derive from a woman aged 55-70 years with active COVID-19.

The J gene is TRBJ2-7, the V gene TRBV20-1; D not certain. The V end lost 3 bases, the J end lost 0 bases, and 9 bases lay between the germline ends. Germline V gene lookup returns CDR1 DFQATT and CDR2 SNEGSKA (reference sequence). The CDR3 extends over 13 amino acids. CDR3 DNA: TGCAGTGCTAGTGGGCATCTCTCCTACGAGCAGTACTTC. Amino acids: CSASGHLSYEQYF.

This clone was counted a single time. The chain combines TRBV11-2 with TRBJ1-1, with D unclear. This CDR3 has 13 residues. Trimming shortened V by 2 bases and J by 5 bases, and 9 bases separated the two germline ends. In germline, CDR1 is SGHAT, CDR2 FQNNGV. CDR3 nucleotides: TGTGCCAGCAGCTTACCCCCGGGGACTGAAGCTTTCTTT. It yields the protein CASSLPPGTEAFF. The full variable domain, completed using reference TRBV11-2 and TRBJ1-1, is EAGVAQSPRYKIIEKRQSVAFWCNPISGHATLYWYQQILGQGPKLLIQFQNNGVVDDSQLPKDRFSAERLKGVDSTLKIQPAKLEDSAVYLCASSLPPGTEAFFGQGTRLTVV.

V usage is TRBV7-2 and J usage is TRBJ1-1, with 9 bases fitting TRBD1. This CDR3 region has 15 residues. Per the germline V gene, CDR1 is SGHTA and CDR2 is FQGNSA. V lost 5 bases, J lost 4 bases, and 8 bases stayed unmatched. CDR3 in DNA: TGTGCCAGCAGCCAGGGACAGGGAAGGGGCACTGAAGCTTTCTTT. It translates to CASSQGQGRGTEAFF. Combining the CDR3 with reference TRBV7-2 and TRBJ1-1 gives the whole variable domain GAGVSQSPSNKVTEKGKDVELRCDPISGHTALYWYRQSLGQGLEFLIYFQGNSAPDKSGLPSDRFSAERTGGSVSTLTIQRTQQEDSAVYLCASSQGQGRGTEAFFGQGTRLTVV.